This section outlines one TCR beta chain sequence together with its context. Many counts were recorded for this clonotype. This clone's antigen is unknown. Base qualities are missing; no much larger clone stands one base away. Sequenced using an Illumina HiSeq 1500. TCRdb trimmed public reads at Q25 via fastp, called clones via MiXCR and kept in-frame beta chains. Entries that share a CDR3 protein sequence are merged under the most common genes and DNA. In all, the sample holds approximately 71,000 distinct CDR3 sequences, and approximately 3.6% of those were seen once. Of the sample, 22% is held by the ten largest clones. The data stem from a study of T cell repertoires in cytomegalovirus infection (dated by TCRdb to the late 2010s). Regarding the research as a whole: Donor HLA type was relevant to the analysis, because carriage of CMV infection together with the matching HLA type was indicated by public TCR beta signatures. Broad study findings and their caveats: In the ex vivo response, HLA-C-restricted CMV-specific TCR beta clonotypes were dominant, and in two of eight donors the single most frequent clonotype came from this HLA-C-restricted group. In both this cohort and an independent roughly 400-donor cohort, the cumulative frequency of public TCR beta family members distinguished carriers of CMV infection plus the relevant HLA type.

Reading from cysteine to phenylalanine, the CDR3 counts 13 amino acids. The CDR3 DNA has 39 bases and is translated from base 1. Taken from the germline V gene, the CDR1 and CDR2 loops are SGHDN and FVKESK. Trimming takes 3 bases from V and 9 bases from J, and the germline ends sit 9 bases apart. The sequence derives from a human donor in good health (CMV status not recorded). Some clones in this sample may be carry-over from other donors' samples. Sample: PBMCs. The V and J genes are TRBV14 and TRBJ1-6; no D gene can be assigned with confidence. The encoded CDR3 is CASSHGRTSPLHF. In nucleotides, the sequence is TGTGCCAGCAGCCATGGAAGGACTTCACCCCTCCACTTT.